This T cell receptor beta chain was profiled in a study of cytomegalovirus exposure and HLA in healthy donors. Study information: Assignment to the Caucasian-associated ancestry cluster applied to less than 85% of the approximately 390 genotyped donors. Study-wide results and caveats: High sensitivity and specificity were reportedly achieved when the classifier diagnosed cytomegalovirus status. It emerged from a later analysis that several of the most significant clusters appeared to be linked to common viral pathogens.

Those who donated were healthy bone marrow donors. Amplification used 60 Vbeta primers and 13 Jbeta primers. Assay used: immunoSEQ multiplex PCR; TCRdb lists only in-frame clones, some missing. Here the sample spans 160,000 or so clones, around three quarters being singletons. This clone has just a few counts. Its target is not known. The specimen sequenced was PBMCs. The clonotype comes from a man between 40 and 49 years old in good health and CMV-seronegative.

The CDR3 is CSVEEPDNPYEQYF. In nucleotides, the CDR3 is TGCAGCGTTGAAGAGCCCGACAACCCCTACGAGCAGTACTTC. The V call is TRBV29-1, the J call TRBJ2-7; D unclear. Between the trimmed V and J ends, which lost 0 bases and 2 bases, there was a span of 11 bases. Germline CDR1 reads SQVTM; CDR2 reads ANQGSEA. CDR3 size: 14 residues.